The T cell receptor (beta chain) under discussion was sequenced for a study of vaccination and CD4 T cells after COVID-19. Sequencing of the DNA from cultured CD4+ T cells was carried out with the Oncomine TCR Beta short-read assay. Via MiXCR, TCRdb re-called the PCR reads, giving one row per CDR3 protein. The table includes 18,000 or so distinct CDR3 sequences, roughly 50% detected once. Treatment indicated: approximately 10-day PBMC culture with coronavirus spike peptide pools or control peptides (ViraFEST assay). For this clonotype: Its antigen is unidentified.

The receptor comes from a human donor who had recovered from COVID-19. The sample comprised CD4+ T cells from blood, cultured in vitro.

For the CDR3, the DNA is TGCAGTGCCCCCCCCGGCGGGGTTAGCACAGATACGCAGTATTTT. The encoded protein is CSAPPGGVSTDTQYF. V and J are TRBV20-1 and TRBJ2-3; maybe TRBD2 (6 bases). Trimming cost V 6 bases and J 0 bases, with 16 bases left between them. Germline V lookup: CDR1 DFQATT, CDR2 SNEGSKA (reference sequence). The CDR3 has 15 residues.